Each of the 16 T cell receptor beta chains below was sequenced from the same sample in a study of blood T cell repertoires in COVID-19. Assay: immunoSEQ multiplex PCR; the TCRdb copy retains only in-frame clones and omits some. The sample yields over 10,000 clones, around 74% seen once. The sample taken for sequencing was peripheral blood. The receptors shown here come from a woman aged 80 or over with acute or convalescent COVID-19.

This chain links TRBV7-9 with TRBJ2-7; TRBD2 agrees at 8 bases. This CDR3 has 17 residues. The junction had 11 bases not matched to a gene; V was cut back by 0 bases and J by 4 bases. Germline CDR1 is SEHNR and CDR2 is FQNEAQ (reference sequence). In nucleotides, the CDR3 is TGTGCCAGCAGCTTAGCGGGGGCCCTAGCGGGTGAATACGAGCAGTACTTC. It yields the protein CASSLAGALAGEYEQYF.

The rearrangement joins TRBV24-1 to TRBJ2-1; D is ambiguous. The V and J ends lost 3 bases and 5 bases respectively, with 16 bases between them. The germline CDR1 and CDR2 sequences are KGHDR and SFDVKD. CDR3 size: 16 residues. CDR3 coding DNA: TGTGCCACCAGTGATCCCACACCTGGCGAGGACAATGAGCAGTTCTTC. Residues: CATSDPTPGEDNEQFF.

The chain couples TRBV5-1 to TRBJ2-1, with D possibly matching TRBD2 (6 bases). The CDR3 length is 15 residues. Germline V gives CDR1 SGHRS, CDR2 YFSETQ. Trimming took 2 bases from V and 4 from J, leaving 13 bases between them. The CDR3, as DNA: TGCGCCAGCAGCTTCCGGGACTTCGGGTACAATGAGCAGTTCTTC. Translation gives CASSFRDFGYNEQFF.

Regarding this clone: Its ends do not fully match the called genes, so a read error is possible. The CDR3: CASSTGTGPQKTQYF. CDR3 bases: TGTGCCAGTAGCACCGGGACAGGTCCCCAAAAGACCCAGTACTTC. The rearrangement links TRBV19 to TRBJ2-5; 8 bases fit TRBD1. CDR1 and CDR2 from the germline V gene are LNHDA and SQIVND (reference sequence). The CDR3 is made up of 15 amino acids.

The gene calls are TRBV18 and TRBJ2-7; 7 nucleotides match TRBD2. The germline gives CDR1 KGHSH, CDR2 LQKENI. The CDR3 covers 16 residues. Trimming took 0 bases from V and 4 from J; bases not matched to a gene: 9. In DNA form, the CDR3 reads TGTGCCAGCTCACCACCGAACGGGGGGAGACAGTACGAGCAGTACTTC. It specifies CASSPPNGGRQYEQYF.

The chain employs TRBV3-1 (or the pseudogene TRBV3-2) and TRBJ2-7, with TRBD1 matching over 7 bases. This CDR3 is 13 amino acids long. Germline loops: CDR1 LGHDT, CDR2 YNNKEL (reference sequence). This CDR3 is CAQPRQGYYEQYF. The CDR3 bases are TGTGCTCAACCTAGACAGGGATACTACGAGCAGTACTTC.

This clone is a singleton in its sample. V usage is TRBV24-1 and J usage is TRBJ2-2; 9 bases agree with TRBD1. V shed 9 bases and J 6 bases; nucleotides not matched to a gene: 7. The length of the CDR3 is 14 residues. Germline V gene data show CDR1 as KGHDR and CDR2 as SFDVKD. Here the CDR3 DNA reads TGTGCCACCGGGGGGACAGGGAGGTCCGGGGAGCTGTTTTTT. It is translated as CATGGTGRSGELFF.

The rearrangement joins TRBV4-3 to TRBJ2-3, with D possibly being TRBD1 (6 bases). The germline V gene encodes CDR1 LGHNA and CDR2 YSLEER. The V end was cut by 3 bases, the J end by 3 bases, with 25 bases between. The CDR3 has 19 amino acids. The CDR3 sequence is CASSQSRIFWGPGTDTQYF. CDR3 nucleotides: TGCGCCAGCAGCCAGTCGAGAATTTTCTGGGGGCCGGGTACAGATACGCAGTATTTT.

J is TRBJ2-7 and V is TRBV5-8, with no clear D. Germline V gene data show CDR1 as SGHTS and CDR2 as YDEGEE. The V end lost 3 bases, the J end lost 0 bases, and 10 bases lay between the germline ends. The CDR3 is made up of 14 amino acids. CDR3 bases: TGTGCCAGCAGCTCGTTTGCCGGCTCCTACGAGCAGTACTTC. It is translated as CASSSFAGSYEQYF.

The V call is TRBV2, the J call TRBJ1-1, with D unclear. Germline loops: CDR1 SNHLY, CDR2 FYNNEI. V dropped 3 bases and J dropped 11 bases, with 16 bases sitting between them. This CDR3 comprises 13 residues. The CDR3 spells CASSDIGLPRAFF. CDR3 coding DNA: TGTGCCAGCAGTGACATAGGACTGCCAAGGGCTTTCTTT. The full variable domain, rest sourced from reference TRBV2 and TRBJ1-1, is EPEVTQTPSHQVTQMGQEVILRCVPISNHLYFYWYRQILGQKVEFLVSFYNNEISEKSEIFDDQFSVERPDGSNFTLKIRSTKLEDSAMYFCASSDIGLPRAFFGQGTRLTVV.

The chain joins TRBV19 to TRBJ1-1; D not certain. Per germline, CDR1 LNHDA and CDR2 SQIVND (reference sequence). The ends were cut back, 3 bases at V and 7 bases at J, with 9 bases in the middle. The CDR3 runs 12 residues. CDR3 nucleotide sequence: TGTGCCAGTAGTATTTTCGGAGTTGAAGCTTTCTTT. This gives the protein CASSIFGVEAFF. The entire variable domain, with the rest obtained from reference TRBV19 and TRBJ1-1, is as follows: DGGITQSPKYLFRKEGQNVTLSCEQNLNHDAMYWYRQDPGQGLRLIYYSQIVNDFQKGDIAEGYSVSREKKESFPLTVTSAQKNPTAFYLCASSIFGVEAFFGQGTRLTVV.

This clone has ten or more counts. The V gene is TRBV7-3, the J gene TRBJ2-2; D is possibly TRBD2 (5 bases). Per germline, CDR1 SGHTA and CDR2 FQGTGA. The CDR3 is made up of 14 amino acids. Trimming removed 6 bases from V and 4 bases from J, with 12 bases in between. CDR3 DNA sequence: TGTGCCAGCAGTGACGGACTTACCACCGGGGAGCTGTTTTTT. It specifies CASSDGLTTGELFF. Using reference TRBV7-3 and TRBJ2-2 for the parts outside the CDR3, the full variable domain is GAGVSQTPSNKVTEKGKYVELRCDPISGHTALYWYRQSLGQGPEFLIYFQGTGAADDSGLPNDRFFAVRPEGSVSTLKIQRTERGDSAVYLCASSDGLTTGELFFGEGSRLTVL.

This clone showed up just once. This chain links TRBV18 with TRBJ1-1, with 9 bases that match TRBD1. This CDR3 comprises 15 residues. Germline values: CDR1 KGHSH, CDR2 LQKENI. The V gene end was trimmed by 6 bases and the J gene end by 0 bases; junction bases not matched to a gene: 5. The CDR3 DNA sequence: TGTGCCAGCTCCCAAGGACAGGGGATGAACACTGAAGCTTTCTTT. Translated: CASSQGQGMNTEAFF.

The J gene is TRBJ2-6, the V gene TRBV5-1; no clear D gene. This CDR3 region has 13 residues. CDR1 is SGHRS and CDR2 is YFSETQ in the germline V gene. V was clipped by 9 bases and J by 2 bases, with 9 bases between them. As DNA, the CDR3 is TGCGCCACCTCCCTTGCTGGGGCCAACGTCCTGACTTTC. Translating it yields CATSLAGANVLTF.

The CDR3: CASRGRAGVEQYF. The CDR3 coding sequence is TGTGCCAGCAGGGGGAGGGCAGGGGTCGAGCAGTACTTC. The chain joins TRBV12-3 or TRBV12-4 to TRBJ2-7; a weak D match, TRBD2 (7 bases). Trimming removed 6 bases from V and 6 bases from J, with 15 bases in between. There are 13 residues in the CDR3.

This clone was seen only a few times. This chain's CDR3 is CASRRDRVTEAFF. CDR3 in DNA: TGTGCCAGCAGGAGGGACAGGGTTACTGAAGCTTTCTTT. The chain has TRBV2 and TRBJ1-1, with 9 positions matching TRBD1. CDR1 is SNHLY and CDR2 is FYNNEI in the germline V gene. The CDR3 is made up of 13 amino acids. V was clipped by 6 bases and J by 5 bases; unmatched bases: 4.